This T cell receptor (beta chain) was observed in a study of T cell responses to AZD1222 COVID-19 vaccine. Whole-study results and caveats: Elevations in Spike-specific TCR breadth and depth followed administration of two AZD1222 doses. No repertoire was sampled before or during the peak T cell response, only after it. Females outnumbered males among donors, who were mostly white British; clonal diversity was possibly underestimated.

Assay: immunoSEQ multiplex PCR; the TCRdb copy retains only in-frame clones and omits some. Of 140,000 or so clones in the sample, over 75% were seen once. This CDR3 is 16 amino acids long. Looked up from germline, CDR1 is SGHVS and CDR2 is FQNEAQ. V trimming: 3 bases; J trimming: 0 bases; junction bases outside the gene matches: 4. Remarks on this clone: What it binds is unknown.

V usage is TRBV7-8 and J usage is TRBJ2-3; 9 bases map to TRBD2. Here the sequenced sample was peripheral blood, taken on day 0 of AZD1222 vaccination. This TCR derives from an adult in good health. The CDR3 here is CASSFLLAGSTDTQYF. The CDR3 nucleotides are TGTGCCAGCAGCTTTCTTCTAGCGGGAAGCACAGATACGCAGTATTTT.